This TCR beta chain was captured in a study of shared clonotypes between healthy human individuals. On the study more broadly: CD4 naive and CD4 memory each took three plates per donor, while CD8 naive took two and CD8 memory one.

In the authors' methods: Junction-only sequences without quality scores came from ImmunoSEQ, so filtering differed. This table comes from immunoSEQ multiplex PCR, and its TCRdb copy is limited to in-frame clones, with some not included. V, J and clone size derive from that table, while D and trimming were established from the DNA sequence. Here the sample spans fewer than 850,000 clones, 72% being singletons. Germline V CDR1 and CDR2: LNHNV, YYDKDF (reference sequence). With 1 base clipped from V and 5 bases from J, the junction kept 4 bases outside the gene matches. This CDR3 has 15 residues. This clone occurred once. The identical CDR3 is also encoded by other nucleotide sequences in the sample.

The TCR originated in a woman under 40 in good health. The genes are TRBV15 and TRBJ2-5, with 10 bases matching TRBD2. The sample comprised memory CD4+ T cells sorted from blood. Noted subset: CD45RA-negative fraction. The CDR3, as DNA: TGTGCCACCAGCAGAGTTCTAGCGGGAGAGGAGACCCAGTACTTC. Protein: CATSRVLAGEETQYF. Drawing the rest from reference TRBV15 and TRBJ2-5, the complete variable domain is DAMVIQNPRYQVTQFGKPVTLSCSQTLNHNVMYWYQQKSSQAPKLLFHYYDKDFNNEADTPDNFQSRRPNTSFCFLDIRSPGLGDTAMYLCATSRVLAGEETQYFGPGTRLLVL.